These 20 T cell receptor beta chains share one sample of origin, sequenced in a study of cytomegalovirus exposure and HLA in healthy donors. The PCR contained 60 Vbeta and 13 Jbeta primers. The assay was immunoSEQ multiplex PCR, and TCRdb's table has in-frame clones only and misses some. Among 100,000 to 150,000 clones listed, around 70% were seen once. The sample comprised PBMCs. These receptors were obtained from a woman aged 40 to 49 in good health and CMV-seropositive.

This chain uses TRBV2 with TRBJ2-7, with D possibly matching TRBD2 (5 bases). This CDR3 is built from 16 residues. V was trimmed by 9 bases and J by 2 bases, leaving 23 bases between them. Germline assignment: CDR1 SNHLY and CDR2 FYNNEI. The CDR3 spells CASQSGQAGRTYEQYF. The CDR3 nucleotides are TGTGCCAGTCAAAGCGGCCAGGCCGGTCGAACCTACGAGCAGTACTTC.

A single count supports this clone. V is TRBV28 and J is TRBJ2-7; no definite D call. V shed 3 bases and J shed 6 bases, with 6 bases lying between them. The CDR3 is 11 amino acids. CDR1 and CDR2 from the germline V gene are MDHEN and SYDVKM. This chain's CDR3 is CASSLGPEQYF. The CDR3 DNA follows: TGTGCCAGCAGTTTGGGCCCCGAGCAGTACTTC.

On this clone itself: Other DNA sequences in the sample encode the same CDR3. The rearrangement links TRBV5-1 to TRBJ1-4, with D possibly matching TRBD1 (6 bases). Trimming shortened V by 0 bases and J by 8 bases, and 11 bases separated the two germline ends. In germline, CDR1 is SGHRS, CDR2 YFSETQ. CDR3 length: 14 residues. CDR3 residues: CASSLGTGNEKLFF. CDR3 DNA sequence: TGCGCCAGCAGCTTGGGAACAGGGAACGAAAAACTGTTTTTT.

The genes are TRBV5-8 and TRBJ1-1; TRBD1 matches at 10 bases. The CDR3 is 15 amino acids. Germline assignment: CDR1 SGHTS and CDR2 YDEGEE. The trim removed 4 bases at V and 4 bases at J, leaving 7 bases unmatched. The CDR3 DNA is TGTGCCAGCAGCCGTCGACAGGGGGCGGGCACTGAAGCTTTCTTT. It specifies CASSRRQGAGTEAFF.

The J gene is TRBJ1-3, the V gene TRBV30, with 7 nucleotides matching TRBD1. In germline, CDR1 is GTSNPN, CDR2 SVGIG (reference sequence). The CDR3 runs to 16 residues. V gave up 5 bases and J gave up 2 bases; unmatched junction bases: 12. CDR3 DNA sequence: TGTGCCTGGTCAAAATACGGGACAGCTCCTGGAAACACCATATATTTT. It yields the protein CAWSKYGTAPGNTIYF.

The gene calls are TRBV21-1 and TRBJ2-3; the tabulated D call, TRBD1, remains unverified against the DNA. TRBV21-1 has pseudogene status. This CDR3 is built from 16 residues. CDR3 sequence (DNA): TGTGCCAGCAGCAAAGGAGGGACAGGGAGTGCAGATACGCAGTATTTT. Its translation is CASSKGGTGSADTQYF.

About this clone: The sample holds other DNA sequences that translate to the same CDR3. The V and J genes are TRBV7-9 and TRBJ2-1; D perhaps matches TRBD2 (5 bases). This CDR3 is 12 amino acids long. V dropped 4 bases and J dropped 6 bases, with 7 bases sitting between them. Germline CDR1 SEHNR, CDR2 FQNEAQ (reference sequence). The CDR3, as DNA: TGTGCCAGCAGCTGGAGCGGCAATGAGCAGTTCTTC. Protein product: CASSWSGNEQFF.

This clone was detected a few times. The chain is built from TRBV5-6 and TRBJ1-2; D is possibly TRBD1 (6 bases). V was pared by 3 bases and J by 12 bases, with 24 bases between. The CDR3 length is 15 residues. Germline lookup yields CDR1 SGHDT and CDR2 YYEEEE. CDR3 amino acids: CASSSARQGPRGDTF. CDR3 DNA: TGTGCCAGCAGCTCGGCCCGCCAGGGGCCCCGAGGTGACACCTTC.

The chain has TRBV11-2 and TRBJ2-7, with D uncertain. Germline lookup yields CDR1 SGHAT and CDR2 FQNNGV. CDR3 size: 12 residues. V was pared by 7 bases and J by 4 bases, with 11 bases between. The CDR3 bases are TGTGCCAGCACGAGAAAGAAGTACGAGCAGTACTTC. Amino acid sequence: CASTRKKYEQYF.

The chain couples TRBV7-2 to TRBJ2-1; TRBD2 might be the D (6 bases). This CDR3 spans 15 amino acids. V gave up 5 bases and J gave up 9 bases, with 20 bases separating them. CDR1 SGHTA and CDR2 FQGNSA come from the germline V gene. CDR3 sequence: CASSPGLTHRSEQFF. CDR3 coding DNA: TGTGCCAGCAGCCCGGGACTGACTCACCGGAGTGAGCAGTTCTTC.

The V and J genes are TRBV19 and TRBJ2-5; no definite D call. CDR1 LNHDA and CDR2 SQIVND come from the germline V gene (reference sequence). The V end was cut by 4 bases, the J end by 5 bases, with 11 bases between. The CDR3 loop spans 13 amino acids. The CDR3 here is CASSNYHSETQYF. For the CDR3, the DNA is TGTGCCAGTAGTAACTACCACTCGGAGACCCAGTACTTC.

This clone showed up just a few times. The J gene is TRBJ2-4, the V gene TRBV28, with 7 nucleotides matching TRBD1. The CDR3 length is 15 residues. Germline CDR1 reads MDHEN; CDR2 reads SYDVKM. V lost 4 bases and J lost 6; bases outside the gene matches: 9. The CDR3 protein is CASSSFAGGRNIQYF. The DNA of the CDR3 is TGTGCCAGCAGTTCTTTCGCAGGGGGTCGAAACATTCAGTACTTC.

This chain connects TRBV9 to TRBJ2-1; 11 bases map to TRBD2. Losses at the gene ends were 0 bases for V and 7 bases for J; bases not matched to a gene: 3. The CDR3 runs to 15 residues. Germline CDR1 SGDLS, CDR2 YYNGEE. CDR3 DNA sequence: TGTGCCAGCAGCGTAGAACTAGCGGGAGTGAATGAGCAGTTCTTC. Protein sequence: CASSVELAGVNEQFF.

This clone was counted a single time. V is TRBV19 and J is TRBJ2-6; 11 bases map to TRBD1. Germline loops: CDR1 LNHDA, CDR2 SQIVND (reference sequence). J was trimmed by 2 bases and V by 6 bases; bases with no gene match: 6. The CDR3 totals 17 residues. As DNA, the CDR3 is TGTGCCAGTAGAACGGGACAGGGGGAGGCTGGGGCCAACGTCCTGACTTTC. Its translation is CASRTGQGEAGANVLTF.

This rearrangement joins TRBV30 to TRBJ2-1; D may be TRBD1 (5 bases). CDR1 is GTSNPN and CDR2 is SVGIG in the germline V gene (reference sequence). V gave up 6 bases and J gave up 0 bases, with 15 bases separating them. CDR3 length equals 15 residues. For the CDR3, the DNA is TGTGCCTGCCAAAGGGGCGGAAGCTCCTACAATGAGCAGTTCTTC. Amino acid sequence: CACQRGGSSYNEQFF.

V gene TRBV7-2 combines with J gene TRBJ2-7, with 12 positions matching TRBD1. The V and J ends lost 4 bases and 9 bases, in that order; junction bases with no gene match: 1. The CDR3 loop spans 12 amino acids. Germline V gene lookup returns CDR1 SGHTA and CDR2 FQGNSA. CDR3 residues: CASSSGQGAQYF. The CDR3 DNA sequence: TGTGCCAGCAGCTCGGGACAGGGGGCGCAGTACTTC.

In this sample, this clone turned up once. The CDR3 DNA reads as TGCAGCGTTGACGTCGGGGATTTCTTT. Protein: CSVDVGDFF. The chain joins TRBV29-1 to TRBJ1-1; D ambiguous. The ends were cut back, 3 bases at V and 13 bases at J, with 9 bases in the middle. Germline V gene sequence: CDR1 SQVTM, CDR2 ANQGSEA. This CDR3 region has 9 residues.

This chain uses TRBV7-9 with TRBJ2-5; tentative D call: TRBD1 (5 bases). The V gene lost 1 base and the J gene lost 5 bases, with 17 bases spanning the gap. CDR1 is SEHNR, CDR2 FQNEAQ, per germline (reference sequence). The CDR3 covers 16 residues. The chain's CDR3 is CASSLGGLTSVETQYF. CDR3 in DNA: TGTGCCAGCAGCTTAGGGGGCCTGACCAGCGTCGAGACCCAGTACTTC.

V usage is TRBV2 and J usage is TRBJ1-3; D is undetermined. CDR1 is SNHLY and CDR2 is FYNNEI in the germline V gene. Trimming pared 6 bases from V and 7 bases from J, leaving 4 bases between. This CDR3 contains 10 residues. Written as DNA, the CDR3 is TGTGCCAGCAGCAGGAACACCATATATTTT. Translation: CASSRNTIYF. Complete variable domain (other parts from reference TRBV2 and TRBJ1-3): EPEVTQTPSHQVTQMGQEVILRCVPISNHLYFYWYRQILGQKVEFLVSFYNNEISEKSEIFDDQFSVERPDGSNFTLKIRSTKLEDSAMYFCASSRNTIYFGEGSWLTVV.

V and J are TRBV28 and TRBJ2-5; D is uncertain. The J call may be mistaken, given a closer DNA end match to TRBJ2-7. Germline V CDR1 and CDR2: MDHEN, SYDVKM. The CDR3 covers 12 residues. CDR3 sequence: CASSLSSYEQYF. The CDR3 bases are TGTGCCAGCAGTCTTAGCTCCTACGAGCAGTACTTC.